This TCR beta chain was recorded in a study of blood T cell repertoires in COVID-19. Study overall: Two negative PCRs, clearance, or symptom resolution characterized the recovered Cohort 3 donors.

This CDR3 is 15 amino acids long. The V gene lost 5 bases and the J gene lost 0 bases, with 10 bases spanning the gap. Germline V gene sequence: CDR1 LNHNV, CDR2 YYDKDF (reference sequence). TCRdb's table, derived via immunoSEQ multiplex PCR, lists solely in-frame clones and lacks some. The data contain 120,000 to 150,000 clones, roughly 84% of them singletons. Participant-reported clinical history was the basis for cohort assignment. Sample: PBMCs or T cells enriched from blood (not recorded which). The TCR originated in a man in his forties or fifties in a cohort exposed to, infected with or recovered from COVID-19 (not recorded which). The chain is built from TRBV15 and TRBJ1-4, with TRBD1 as a possible D gene (6 bases). CDR3 bases: TGTGCCACCAGCGCGAGGACAGCAACTAATGAAAAACTGTTTTTT. Amino acid sequence: CATSARTATNEKLFF.